Below, one TCR beta chain is given with its context. Its recognized antigen is unknown. It has no much larger one-base neighbor in the sample; base qualities were not kept. This record comes from a study of cytomegalovirus exposure and HLA in healthy donors (dated by TCRdb to between 2016 and 2019). General notes on the study: An earlier analysis of some 550 of the donors reported roughly 300 Gb of sequence data and 100 million to 130 million unique TCR beta sequences from about 200 million T cells. An early release covering 550 to 700 HLA-typed donors comprised about 290 gigabases of sequencing data and tens of millions of unique TCR sequences. The genetic ancestry cluster associated with self-reported Caucasian donors included approximately 85% of the approximately 400 genotyped donors. The study aimed to test whether signatures of past pathogen exposure could be identified by cataloging public T cell receptors. The study profiled the T cell repertoires of about 720 subjects by immunosequencing and related them to cytomegalovirus serostatus. A separate validation cohort of 100 to 150 different subjects was used in addition to the 666-subject first cohort. To predict cytomegalovirus infection status, the study combined high-throughput TCR immunosequencing, statistical association of individual TCRs with disease status, and machine learning. To study patterns of TCR occurrence, a later analysis re-analyzed previously published TCR beta repertoires from 700 or so donors and added high-resolution HLA genotyping. Rather than drawing on any new phenotypic data, the later analysis identified candidate immune exposures from TCR beta sequences and the way those sequences occurred across donors. An earlier analysis of some 500 of the donors applied high-throughput TCR beta sequencing to assess whether each TCR beta V gene segment acted as functional or pseudogenic. Alongside the repertoire data, information on donor age, sex, ethnicity and CMV serostatus was compiled. A later genetic analysis took genome-wide SNP genotypes for about 65% of the 666 donors and used that subset as a discovery cohort. All discovery cohort repertoires had been generated on a single sequencing platform. HLA typing included class I and class II loci at four-digit resolution. Typing coverage differed by locus: A, B, C, DRB1 and DQB1 were typed in about 620-630 donors, DQA1 in roughly 500, DPA1 in 600 to 610, and DPB1 in around 440. Several DR-DQ haplotypes were handled as single units for association and clustering, since linkage in the cohort was strong. Among roughly 370 genotyped donors of the cohort, an average of about 240,000 unique TCR beta nucleotide sequences were sequenced per donor, around 20% of them non-productive. Overall study outcomes, separate from this receptor: Because counts were too low, more than 15 rarely observed V segments, including chromosome 9 orphons, were left out of the earlier analysis of a few hundred of the donors. The study gave a list of about 150 TCR beta chains associated with cytomegalovirus. A cluster of highly shared sequence variants was judged likely to be a technical artifact of the sequencing pipeline. In an earlier analysis of approximately 600 of the donors, most TCR beta V segments were observed in productive rearrangements about 90% or about 30% of the time, broadly matching IMGT annotations. Most CMV-associated TCR beta chains appeared to be HLA-restricted in a later analysis, and the HLA associations seemed to be driven largely by CMV exposure. In vitro tests confirmed that a few of the cytomegalovirus-associated TCR beta chains recognize cytomegalovirus antigens. Presence/absence analyses assumed roughly uniform sequencing depth across donors, an assumption that may not hold. Assigning TCR associations to individual alleles was difficult when HLA alleles, especially DR and DQ, strongly co-occurred. Linkage disequilibrium might explain the correlated functional status among segregating V segments, but an unknown experimental factor could not be excluded. V-gene and J-gene trimming of TCR beta chains was associated with a missense DCLRE1C variant in a later genetic analysis, and the association was replicated in an independent cohort. Because HLA typing was missing for some donors at each locus, association tests included only the typed subset. CMV serostatus was the only immune exposure information available for the cohort. The classifier was reported to diagnose cytomegalovirus status with high specificity and sensitivity in both the original cohort and the validation cohort. According to the authors, the approach could potentially be generalized to other disease states and immunological phenotypes. Some IMGT-functional V segments, including TRBV6-2 and TRBV6-3, could not be distinguished by the 87-base-pair reads and were therefore excluded. In a later analysis, TCR association rates were found to vary across HLA loci, with the most associated TCRs seen for DRB1 alleles and the fewest for HLA-C alleles. A later analysis reported that several top co-occurrence clusters appeared linked to parvovirus B19, influenza, CMV and Epstein-Barr virus. A later genetic analysis reported fewer N-insertions in productive TCRs among donors in an Asian-associated ancestry cluster than the roughly 620-donor mean. A later analysis found that HLA-associated TCR beta chains were more clonally expanded and had lower generation probabilities than equally common non-associated chains. Most TCR sequences were seen in very few donors, while some public TCRs were found in many individuals. In a later analysis, 16,951 TCR beta sequences were associated with specific HLA alleles at a false discovery rate of 0.05. A further reported finding was that TCR beta sequences accurately predicted the HLA-A and HLA-B alleles for most subjects in the first cohort. Only TCR beta chains were sequenced in this cohort, and the absence of alpha or paired-chain data limited detectable features.

The CDR3 measures 16 amino acids from cysteine to phenylalanine. The DNA shown is the 48-base CDR3, in frame from base 1. As encoded in the germline V gene, CDR1 is MGHDK while CDR2 is SYGVNS. From V the trimming removes 4 bases and from J it removes 3 bases, while the gene matches leave 2 bases of the junction unaccounted for. Libraries came from the immunoSEQ multiplex PCR assay. The multiplex PCR relied on a mix of 60 forward primers for TCR Vbeta segments and 13 reverse primers for TCR Jbeta segments. Amplification of the CDR3 region of rearranged TCR beta genes was performed with a multiplex PCR assay on genomic DNA. The amplified TCR beta libraries were sequenced on the Illumina HiSeq System as 87-base-pair reads. Turning to the authors' computational methods: A later analysis counted about 80 million unique TCR beta chains across the 690 or so repertoires, and 10 million to 11 million of these chains were shared by at least two donors. Raw reads were error-corrected and collapsed into unique sequences with a nearest-neighbor algorithm that merged closely related sequences to remove PCR and sequencing errors. CDR3 sequences were aligned to IMGT reference sequences to assign V, D and J gene segments. For a sequence to be retained, at least a six-nucleotide match to both a V gene segment and a J gene segment was required. A rearrangement counted as productive if the CDR3 had no stop codons and remained in frame with V and J, and every other rearrangement counted as non-productive. CDR3 was defined by IMGT convention, running from the second conserved V-encoded cysteine to the conserved J-encoded phenylalanine. The earlier analysis of 587 of the donors excluded sequences that lacked an unambiguous match to a single V gene segment. An earlier analysis of several hundred of the donors called V segments functional above 56.7% productive rearrangements and segregating when the between-donor standard deviation exceeded 5%. A statistical classification framework was built for diagnosing cytomegalovirus status from the catalog of TCR beta chain sequences. In a later analysis, TCR nucleotide sequences were compared against IMGT/GENE-DB human TR gene sequences so that V and J genes could be assigned. The TCRdist pipeline was used in a later analysis to assign CDR3 sequences and most-parsimonious VDJ recombination scenarios. In a later analysis, each TCR beta chain was defined by its CDR3 amino acid sequence together with its V-gene family, and reads without a unique V-gene family were excluded. To address suspected cross-contamination and a sequencing artifact, a later analysis removed around 600 highly shared, low-generation-probability nucleotide sequences. A later analysis calculated a clonal expansion index for each public chain from normalized within-repertoire ranks of inferred template counts. In a later analysis, generation probabilities were computed using a VDJ recombination model fitted to out-of-frame rearrangements, and the results were checked against IGoR. In a later analysis, TCR-TCR, TCR-HLA and TCR-CMV co-occurrence was scored with hypergeometric tests, and a repertoire-size bias correction was applied to TCR pairs. A later analysis estimated false discovery rates by permuting HLA or CMV assignments 20 times. In a later analysis, co-occurring TCRs were grouped with DBSCAN, and TCRdist sequence similarity was added when clustering was performed within HLA-allele-positive subsets. For co-occurrence clustering, repertoires with fewer than 30,000 or more than 120,000 public chains were excluded, along with roughly 5 repertoires with anomalous nucleotide sharing. TCRdb took over this immuneACCESS table, retaining in-frame rearrangements with V and J assigned. Such tables are incomplete; in checked studies, under half of the missing clones stem from an unresolved V gene, and the remainder is unexplained. The D gene and trimming were derived from the DNA, and the V and J assignments and clone size from that table. This sample holds around 170,000 clones; about 78% were observed only once. The top ten clones comprise 1.4% of the sample.

The cohort comprised some 700 healthy bone marrow donors. At the time of sampling, all cohort members were nominally healthy, though unrecorded immune exposures were likely present. The donor tested CMV seronegative and was one of the 352 seronegative cohort members. Every donor gave a peripheral blood sample, and the peripheral blood mononuclear cells from that sample were used for TCR beta sequencing. The Qiagen DNeasy Blood Extraction Kit was used to extract genomic DNA from the blood cell samples. This sequence was found in a male donor in good health and CMV-seronegative. Sequencing was performed on PBMCs. Recombination linked TRBV25-1 to TRBJ2-4; 14 central nucleotides agree with TRBD2. The CDR3 has the sequence CASSATSGGGKNIQYF. In nucleotides, the sequence is TGTGCCAGCAGTGCGACTAGCGGGGGGGGCAAAAACATTCAGTACTTC. This CDR3, with the reference TRBV25-1 and TRBJ2-4 proteins standing in past its ends, gives the full variable domain EADIYQTPRYLVIGTGKKITLECSQTMGHDKMYWYQQDPGMELHLIHYSYGVNSTEKGDLSSESTVSRIRTEHFPLTLESARPSHTSQYLCASSATSGGGKNIQYFGAGTRLSVL.